Sequencing of this T cell receptor (beta chain) was carried out in a study of glioma-infiltrating T cells. The study, taken as a whole, reports: Tissue-blood divergence was below expectation in non-neoplastic patients, above in gliomas. Tissue and blood shared very few CDR3 sequences.

This clonotype was detected many times. Antigen: not known. TCR alpha and beta CDR3 regions were amplified from RNA using iRepertoire nested multiplex PCR. One-step reverse transcription and amplification started from about 100-400 ng of tissue mRNA or PBMC total RNA. TCRdb ran MiXCR on the multiplex PCR reads and lists one entry per CDR3 protein. The table has around 180,000 distinct CDR3 sequences, 43% seen once; the top ten hold roughly 5.2%. The sequenced sample consisted of glioma tissue, nonneoplastic brain tissue, or PBMCs (not recorded which). The receptor comes from a human donor with low-grade glioma or glioblastoma, undergoing nonglioma brain surgery, or in good health (not recorded which).

The CDR3 bases are TGTGCCAGCAACCCGGGATCAAGTGGTGGAGAGACCCAGTACTTC. It codes for CASNPGSSGGETQYF. The J gene is TRBJ2-5, the V gene TRBV7-9, with D perhaps matching TRBD2 (5 bases). Trimming took 7 bases from V and 4 from J, leaving 19 bases between them. The CDR3 is 15 amino acids. Germline values: CDR1 SEHNR, CDR2 FQNEAQ (reference sequence).